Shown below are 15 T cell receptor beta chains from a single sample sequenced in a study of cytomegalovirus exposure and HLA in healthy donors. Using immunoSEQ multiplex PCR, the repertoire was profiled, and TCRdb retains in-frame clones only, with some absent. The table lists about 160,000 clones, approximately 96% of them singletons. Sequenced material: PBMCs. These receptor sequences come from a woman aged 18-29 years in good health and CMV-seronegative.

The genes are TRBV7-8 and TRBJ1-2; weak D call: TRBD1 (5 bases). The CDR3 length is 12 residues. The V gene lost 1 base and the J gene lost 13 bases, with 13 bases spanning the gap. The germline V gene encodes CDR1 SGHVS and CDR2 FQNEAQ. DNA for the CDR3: TGTGCCAGCAGCTTAGATGATCAGGACACCACCTTC. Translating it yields CASSLDDQDTTF.

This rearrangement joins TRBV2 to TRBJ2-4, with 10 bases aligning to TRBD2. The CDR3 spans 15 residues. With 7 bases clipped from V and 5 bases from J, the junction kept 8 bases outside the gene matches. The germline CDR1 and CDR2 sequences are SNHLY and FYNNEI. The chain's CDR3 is CASKGTSVRENIQYF. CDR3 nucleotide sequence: TGTGCCAGCAAGGGGACTAGCGTAAGGGAAAACATTCAGTACTTC. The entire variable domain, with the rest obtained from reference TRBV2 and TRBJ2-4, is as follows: EPEVTQTPSHQVTQMGQEVILRCVPISNHLYFYWYRQILGQKVEFLVSFYNNEISEKSEIFDDQFSVERPDGSNFTLKIRSTKLEDSAMYFCASKGTSVRENIQYFGAGTRLSVL.

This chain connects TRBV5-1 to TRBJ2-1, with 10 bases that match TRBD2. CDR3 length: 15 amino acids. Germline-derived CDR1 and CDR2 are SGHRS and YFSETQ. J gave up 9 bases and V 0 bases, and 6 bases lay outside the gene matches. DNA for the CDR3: TGCGCCAGCAGCTTGGGTTCTAGCGGGGGAGGTGAGCAGTTCTTC. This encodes CASSLGSSGGGEQFF.

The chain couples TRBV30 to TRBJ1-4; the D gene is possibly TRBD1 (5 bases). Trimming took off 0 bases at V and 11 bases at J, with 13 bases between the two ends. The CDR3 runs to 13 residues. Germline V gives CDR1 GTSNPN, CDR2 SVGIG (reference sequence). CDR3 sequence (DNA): TGTGCCTGGAGTGTACTGGGAGGGGAGAAACTGTTTTTT. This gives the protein CAWSVLGGEKLFF.

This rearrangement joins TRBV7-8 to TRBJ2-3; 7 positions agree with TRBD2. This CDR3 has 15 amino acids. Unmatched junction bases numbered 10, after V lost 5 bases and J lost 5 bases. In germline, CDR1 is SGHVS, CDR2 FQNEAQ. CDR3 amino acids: CASSPRVGGGDTQYF. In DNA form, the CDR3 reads TGTGCCAGCAGCCCCCGGGTGGGGGGGGGAGATACGCAGTATTTT.

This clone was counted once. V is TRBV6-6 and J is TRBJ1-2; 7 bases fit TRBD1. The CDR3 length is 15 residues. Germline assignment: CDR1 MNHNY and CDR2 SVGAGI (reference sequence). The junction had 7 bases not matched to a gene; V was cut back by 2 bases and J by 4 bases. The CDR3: CASSYPQQGGYGYTF. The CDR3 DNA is TGTGCCAGCAGTTACCCCCAGCAGGGGGGCTATGGCTACACCTTC.

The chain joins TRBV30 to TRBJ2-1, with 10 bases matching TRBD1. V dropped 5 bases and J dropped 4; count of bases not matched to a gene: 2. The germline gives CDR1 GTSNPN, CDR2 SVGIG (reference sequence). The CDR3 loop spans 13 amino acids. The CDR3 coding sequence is TGTGCCTGGGGGACAGGGGCATACAATGAGCAGTTCTTC. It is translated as CAWGTGAYNEQFF.

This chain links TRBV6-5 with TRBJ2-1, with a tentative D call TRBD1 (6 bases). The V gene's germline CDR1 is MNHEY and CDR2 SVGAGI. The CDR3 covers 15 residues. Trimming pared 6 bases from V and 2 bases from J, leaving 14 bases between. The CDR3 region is CASSRGQSTYNEQFF. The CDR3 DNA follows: TGTGCCAGCAGCCGAGGACAGAGTACCTACAATGAGCAGTTCTTC.

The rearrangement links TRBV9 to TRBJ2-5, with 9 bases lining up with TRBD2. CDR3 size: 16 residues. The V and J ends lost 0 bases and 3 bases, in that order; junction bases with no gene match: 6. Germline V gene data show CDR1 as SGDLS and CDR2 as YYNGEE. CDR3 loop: CASSVEGLAGKETQYF. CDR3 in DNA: TGTGCCAGCAGCGTAGAAGGGCTAGCGGGGAAAGAGACCCAGTACTTC.

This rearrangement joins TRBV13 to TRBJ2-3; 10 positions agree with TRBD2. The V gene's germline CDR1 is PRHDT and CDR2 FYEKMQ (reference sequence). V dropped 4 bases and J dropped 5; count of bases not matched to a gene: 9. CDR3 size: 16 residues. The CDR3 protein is CASSSLAGASGDTQYF. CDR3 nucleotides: TGTGCCAGCAGCTCCCTAGCGGGGGCCTCGGGAGATACGCAGTATTTT.

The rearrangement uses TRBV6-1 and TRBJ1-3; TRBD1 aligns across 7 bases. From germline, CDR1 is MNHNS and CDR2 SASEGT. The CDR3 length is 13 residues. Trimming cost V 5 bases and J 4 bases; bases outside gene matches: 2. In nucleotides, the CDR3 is TGTGCCAGCAGTACAGGGGTAGGAAACACCATATATTTT. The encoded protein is CASSTGVGNTIYF.

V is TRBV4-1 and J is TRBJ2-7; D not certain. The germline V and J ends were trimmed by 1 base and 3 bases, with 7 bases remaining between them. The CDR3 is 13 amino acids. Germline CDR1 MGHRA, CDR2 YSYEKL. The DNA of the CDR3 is TGCGCCAGCAGCCAAGGACGGGTCTACGAGCAGTACTTC. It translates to CASSQGRVYEQYF.

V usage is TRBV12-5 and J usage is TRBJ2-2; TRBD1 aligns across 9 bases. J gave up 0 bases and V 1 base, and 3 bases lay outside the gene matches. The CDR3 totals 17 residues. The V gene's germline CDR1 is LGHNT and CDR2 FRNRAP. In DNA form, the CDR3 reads TGTGCTAGTGGTTTGGGACAGGGGGTAGCGAACACCGGGGAGCTGTTTTTT. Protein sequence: CASGLGQGVANTGELFF.

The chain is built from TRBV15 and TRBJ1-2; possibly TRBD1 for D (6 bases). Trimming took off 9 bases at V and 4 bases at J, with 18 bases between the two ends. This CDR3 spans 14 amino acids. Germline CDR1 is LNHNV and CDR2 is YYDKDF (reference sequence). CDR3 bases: TGTGCCACAGGTCACAGGGACCCCGGCTATGGCTACACCTTC. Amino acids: CATGHRDPGYGYTF.

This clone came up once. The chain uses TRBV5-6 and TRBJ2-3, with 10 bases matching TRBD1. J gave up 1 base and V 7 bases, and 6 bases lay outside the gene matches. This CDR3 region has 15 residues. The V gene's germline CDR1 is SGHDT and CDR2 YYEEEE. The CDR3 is CASVTGTGGTDTQYF. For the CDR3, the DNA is TGTGCCAGCGTCACCGGGACAGGGGGCACAGATACGCAGTATTTT.